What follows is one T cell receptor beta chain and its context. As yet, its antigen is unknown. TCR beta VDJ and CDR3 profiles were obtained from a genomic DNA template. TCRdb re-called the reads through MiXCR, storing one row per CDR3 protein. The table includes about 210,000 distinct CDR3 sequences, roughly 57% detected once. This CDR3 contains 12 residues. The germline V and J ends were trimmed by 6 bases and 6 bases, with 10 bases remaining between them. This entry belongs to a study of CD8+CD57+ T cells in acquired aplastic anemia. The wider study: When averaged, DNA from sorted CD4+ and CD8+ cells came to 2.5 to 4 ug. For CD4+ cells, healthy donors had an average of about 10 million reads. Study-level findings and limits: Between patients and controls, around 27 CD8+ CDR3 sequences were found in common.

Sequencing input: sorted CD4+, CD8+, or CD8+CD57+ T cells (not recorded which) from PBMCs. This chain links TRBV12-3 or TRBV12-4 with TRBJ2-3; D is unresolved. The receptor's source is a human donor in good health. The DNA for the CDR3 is TGTGCCAGCAGCCACGGGCGGGATACGCAGTATTTT. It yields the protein CASSHGRDTQYF.